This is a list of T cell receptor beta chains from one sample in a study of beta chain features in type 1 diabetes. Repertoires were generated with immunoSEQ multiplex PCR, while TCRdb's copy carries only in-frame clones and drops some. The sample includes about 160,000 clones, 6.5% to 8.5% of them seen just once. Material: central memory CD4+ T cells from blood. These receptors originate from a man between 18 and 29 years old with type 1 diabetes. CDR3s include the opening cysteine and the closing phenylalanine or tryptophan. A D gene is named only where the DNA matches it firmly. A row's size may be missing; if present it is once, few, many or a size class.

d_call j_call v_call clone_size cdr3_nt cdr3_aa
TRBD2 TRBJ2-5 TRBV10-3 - TGTGCCATCAACCAAGCGGGGGGGGAAGAGACCCAGTACTTC CAINQAGGEETQYF
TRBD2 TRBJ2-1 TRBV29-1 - TGCAGCGTCGACGGGCGAGCGGGGCCTCACTCCTCCTACAATGAGCAGTTCTTC CSVDGRAGPHSSYNEQFF
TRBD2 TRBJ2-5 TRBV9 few TGTGCCAGCAGCGTAGAAACGGGAGGGGAGACCCAGTACTTC CASSVETGGETQYF
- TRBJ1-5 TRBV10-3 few TGTGCCATCAGTGAGTCAACAGGGCAGGGTTTAAGTCAGCCCCAGCATTTT CAISESTGQGLSQPQHF
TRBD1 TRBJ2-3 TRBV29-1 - TGCAGCGCCCGGACAGGGGGGAGCACAGATACGCAGTATTTT CSARTGGSTDTQYF
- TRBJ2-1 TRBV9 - TGTGCCAGCAGCGCAGGGGGGTGGGAGTCCCTCAATGAGCAGTTCTTC CASSAGGWESLNEQFF
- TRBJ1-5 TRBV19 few TGTGCCAGTAGTAGGCAGGGAAATCAGCCCCAGCATTTT CASSRQGNQPQHF
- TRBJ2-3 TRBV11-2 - TGTGCCAGCAGCTTTCGCCTAACGGGGGGCACAGATACGCAGTATTTT CASSFRLTGGTDTQYF
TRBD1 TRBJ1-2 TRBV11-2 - TGTGCCAGCAGCTCGCCGGGACAGGGGGCGGATGGCTACACCTTC CASSSPGQGADGYTF
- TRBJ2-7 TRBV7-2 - TGTGCCAGCAGCTTAGCGGGCACAGCCTCCTACGAGCAGTACTTC CASSLAGTASYEQYF
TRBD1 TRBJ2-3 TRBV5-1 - TGCGCCAGCAGCTTGGAGTACAGGGGGCGTGATACGCAGTATTTT CASSLEYRGRDTQYF
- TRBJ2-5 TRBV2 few TGTGCCAGCAGGGTACAGGGCGAAGAGACCCAGTACTTC CASRVQGEETQYF
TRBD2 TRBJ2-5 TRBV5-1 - TGCGCCAGCAGCCTTGGGATGGGGGGGTCTCTGGAGACCCAGTACTTC CASSLGMGGSLETQYF
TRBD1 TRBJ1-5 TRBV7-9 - TGTGCCAGCAGCCTACAGGGGGATAGCAATCAGCCCCAGCATTTT CASSLQGDSNQPQHF
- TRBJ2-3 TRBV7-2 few TGTGCCAGCAGCTTAGTGACAGGCACAGATACGCAGTATTTT CASSLVTGTDTQYF
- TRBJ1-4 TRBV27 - TGTGCCAGCAGCACGACAGCCTCTGGGGAAAAACTGTTTTTT CASSTTASGEKLFF
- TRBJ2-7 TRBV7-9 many TGTGCCAGCAGCCTAGACAACCACGAGCAGTACTTC CASSLDNHEQYF
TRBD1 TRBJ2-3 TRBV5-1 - TGCGCCAGCAGCTTGGATACAGGGGATAGCACAGATACGCAGTATTTT CASSLDTGDSTDTQYF
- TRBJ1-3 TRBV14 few TGTGCCAGCAGCCAAGATAATGGAAACACCATATATTTT CASSQDNGNTIYF
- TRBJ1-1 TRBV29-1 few TGCAGCGCTACTGAGACAGTGAACACTGAAGCTTTCTTT CSATETVNTEAFF
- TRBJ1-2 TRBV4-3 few TGCGCCAGCAGCCAAGATGCGGCAGGGTGGGATGGGTACACCTTC CASSQDAAGWDGYTF
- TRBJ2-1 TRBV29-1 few TGCAGCGTTGAACTCGTCGAGGGCTCCTACAATGAGCAGTTCTTC CSVELVEGSYNEQFF
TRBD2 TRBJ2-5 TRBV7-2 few TGTGCCAGCAGCTCACTAGCGGGGGGACCGTCTCAAGAGACCCAGTACTTC CASSSLAGGPSQETQYF
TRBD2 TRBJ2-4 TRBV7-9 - TGTGCCAGCAGCTTAGGCGATCTAGCGGGGATAGCCAAAAACATTCAGTACTTC CASSLGDLAGIAKNIQYF
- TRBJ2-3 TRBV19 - TGTGCCAGTAGTAAACTCGGAGGGCCTGGAGTGGATACGCAGTATTTT CASSKLGGPGVDTQYF
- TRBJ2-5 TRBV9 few TGTGCCAGCAGCGTAGGGGTACAGGGTCAAGAGACCCAGTACTTC CASSVGVQGQETQYF
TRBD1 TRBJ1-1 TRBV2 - TGTGCCAGCAGAGATCCCAGACAGGGGGCTGAAGCTTTCTTT CASRDPRQGAEAFF
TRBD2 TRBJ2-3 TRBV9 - TGTGCCAGCAGCGTTACGACGGGGGGGCCCGATACGCAGTATTTT CASSVTTGGPDTQYF
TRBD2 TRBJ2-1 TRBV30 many TGTGCCTGGAGTGTAGGGGGCCGACTAGCGGAGGTCTTC CAWSVGGRLAEVF
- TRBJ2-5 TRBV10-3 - TGTGCCATCAGTGCGATAGTGCGGGAGACCCAGTACTTC CAISAIVRETQYF
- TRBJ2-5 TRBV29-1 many TGCAGCGTCCTAGTGGGCCAAGAGACCCAGTACTTC CSVLVGQETQYF
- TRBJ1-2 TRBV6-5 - TGTGCCAGCAGTTACTCGAGCGCCGTTAACTATGGCTACACCTTC CASSYSSAVNYGYTF
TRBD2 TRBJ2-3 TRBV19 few TGTGCCAGTAGTGAAACACCGACTAGCGGGAGTACAGATACGCAGTATTTT CASSETPTSGSTDTQYF
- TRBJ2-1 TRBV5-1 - TGCGCCAGCAGCTTGGCGGGTGGAAATGAGCAGTTCTTC CASSLAGGNEQFF
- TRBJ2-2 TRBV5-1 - TGCGCCAGCAGCTTCGGGGATCCCGGGGAGCTGTTTTTT CASSFGDPGELFF
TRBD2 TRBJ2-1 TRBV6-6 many TGTGCCAGCAGTTCCCCCGGGACTAGCGGGAGCGATGAGCAGTTCTTC CASSSPGTSGSDEQFF
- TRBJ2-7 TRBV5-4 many TGTGCCAGCAGCTTGGGACTAGACCGTTACGAGCAGTACTTC CASSLGLDRYEQYF
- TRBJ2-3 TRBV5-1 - TGCGCCAGCAATCGAGGAGGCACAGATACGCAGTATTTT CASNRGGTDTQYF
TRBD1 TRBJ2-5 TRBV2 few TGTGCCAGCAGCAGGGACAGGGGCGATCAAGAGACCCAGTACTTC CASSRDRGDQETQYF
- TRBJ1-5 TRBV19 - TGTGACCTTAAGACAGGTCCCAATCAGCCCCAGCATTTT CDLKTGPNQPQHF
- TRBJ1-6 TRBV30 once TGTGCCTGGACGAGGGAAGCCCGGACCCTCCACTTT CAWTREARTLHF
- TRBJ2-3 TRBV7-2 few TGTGCCAGCAGCTTATTCGGCGGGGGCACAGATACGCAGTATTTT CASSLFGGGTDTQYF
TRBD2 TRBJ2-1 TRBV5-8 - TGTGCCAGCAGACGCGGACTAGCGGGGTTGTCCTACAATGAGCAGTTCTTC CASRRGLAGLSYNEQFF
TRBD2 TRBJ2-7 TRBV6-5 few TGTGCCAGCAGTCTGACTAGCGGAAGCTCCTACGAGCAGTACTTC CASSLTSGSSYEQYF
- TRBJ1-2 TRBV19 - TGTGCCAGTAGTAGCCAGGGGCCCTCGGGCTATGGCTACACCTTC CASSSQGPSGYGYTF
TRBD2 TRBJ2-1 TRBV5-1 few TGCGCCAGCAGCTTGGAACTAGCGGGAGGGTCGGTCAATGAGCAGTTCTTC CASSLELAGGSVNEQFF
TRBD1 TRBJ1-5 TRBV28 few TGTGCCAGCAGTTTGGGGGACAGGAATCATCAGCCCCAGCATTTT CASSLGDRNHQPQHF
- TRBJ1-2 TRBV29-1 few TGCAGCGCAATAAAACAGGGAGCAAGCTATGGCTACACCTTC CSAIKQGASYGYTF
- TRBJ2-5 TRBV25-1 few TGTGCCAGCAGAGGGGGGGGCAAGACCCAGTACTTC CASRGGGKTQYF
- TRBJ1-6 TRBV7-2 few TGTGCCAGCAGCTTAAGCGCTGATTCACCCCTCCACTTT CASSLSADSPLHF
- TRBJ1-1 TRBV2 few TGTGCCAGCATGTCCGACAGCTCGAACACTGAAGCTTTCTTT CASMSDSSNTEAFF
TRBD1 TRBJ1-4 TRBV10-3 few TGTGCCATCAGTGATACGAGGACAGGGAATGAAAAACTGTTTTTT CAISDTRTGNEKLFF
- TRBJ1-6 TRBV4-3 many TGCGCCAGCAGCCAAGGAACGGGTCCGAATTCACCCCTCCACTTT CASSQGTGPNSPLHF
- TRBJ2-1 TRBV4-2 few TGTGCCAGCAGCCGGTCCGGGGAGTACAATGAGCAGTTCTTC CASSRSGEYNEQFF
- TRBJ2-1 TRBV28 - TGTGCCAGCAGTTTAAGTAGCTCCGAGCAGTTCTTC CASSLSSSEQFF
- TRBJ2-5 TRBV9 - TGTGCCAGCAGCGTAGCGGAGTGGAGGGTTCTGTTCAGTCGTGCAGCTAAAAAAGAGACCCAGTACTTC CASSVAEWRVLFSRAAKKETQYF